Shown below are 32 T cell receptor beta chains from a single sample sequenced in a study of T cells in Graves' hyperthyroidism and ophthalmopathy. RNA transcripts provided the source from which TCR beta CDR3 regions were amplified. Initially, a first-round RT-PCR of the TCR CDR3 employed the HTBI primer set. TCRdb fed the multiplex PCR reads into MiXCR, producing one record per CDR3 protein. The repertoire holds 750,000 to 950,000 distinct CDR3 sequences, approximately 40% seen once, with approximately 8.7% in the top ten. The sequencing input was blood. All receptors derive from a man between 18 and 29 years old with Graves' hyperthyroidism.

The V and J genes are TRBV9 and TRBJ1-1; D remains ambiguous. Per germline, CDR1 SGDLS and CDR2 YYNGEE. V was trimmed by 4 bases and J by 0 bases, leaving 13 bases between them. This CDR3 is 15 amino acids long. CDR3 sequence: CASSRKLGMNTEAFF. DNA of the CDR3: TGTGCCAGCAGCCGGAAGCTGGGCATGAACACTGAAGCTTTCTTT.

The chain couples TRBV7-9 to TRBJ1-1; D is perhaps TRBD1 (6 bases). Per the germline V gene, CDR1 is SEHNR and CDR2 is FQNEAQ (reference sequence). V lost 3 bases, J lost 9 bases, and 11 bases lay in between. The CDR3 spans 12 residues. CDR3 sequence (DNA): TGTGCCAGCAGCTTGTCCGGGGGCCAAGCTTTCTTT. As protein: CASSLSGGQAFF.

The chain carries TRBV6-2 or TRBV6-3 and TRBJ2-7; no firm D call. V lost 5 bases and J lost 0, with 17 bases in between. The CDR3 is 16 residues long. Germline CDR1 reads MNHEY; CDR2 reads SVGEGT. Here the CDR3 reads CASSDLVPVSSYEQYF. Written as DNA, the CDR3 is TGTGCCAGCAGTGACCTCGTACCGGTAAGCTCCTACGAGCAGTACTTC.

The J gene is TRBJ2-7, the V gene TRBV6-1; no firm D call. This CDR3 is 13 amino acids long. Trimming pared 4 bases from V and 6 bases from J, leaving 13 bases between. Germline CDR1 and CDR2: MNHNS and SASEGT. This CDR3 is CASSVDAQGEQYF. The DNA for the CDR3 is TGTGCCAGCAGTGTGGACGCTCAAGGCGAGCAGTACTTC.

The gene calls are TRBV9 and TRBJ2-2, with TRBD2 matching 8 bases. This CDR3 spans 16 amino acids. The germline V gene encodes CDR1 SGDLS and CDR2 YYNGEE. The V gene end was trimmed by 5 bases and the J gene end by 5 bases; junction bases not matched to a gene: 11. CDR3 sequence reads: CASSPGGSARTGELFF. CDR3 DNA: TGTGCCAGCAGTCCGGGGGGGAGTGCGAGAACCGGGGAGCTGTTTTTT.

The CDR3 sequence is CASSVGDRPEQYF. The CDR3 nucleotides read TGTGCCAGCAGCGTAGGGGACAGACCCGAGCAGTACTTC. V gene TRBV9 combines with J gene TRBJ2-7; 7 nucleotides align to TRBD1. The V gene's germline CDR1 is SGDLS and CDR2 YYNGEE. V dropped 0 bases and J dropped 6; count of bases not matched to a gene: 3. CDR3 length: 13 amino acids.

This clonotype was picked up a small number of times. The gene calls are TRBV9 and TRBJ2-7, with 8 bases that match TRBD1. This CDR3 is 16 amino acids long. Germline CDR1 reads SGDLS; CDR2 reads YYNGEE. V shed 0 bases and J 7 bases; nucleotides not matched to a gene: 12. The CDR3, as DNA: TGTGCCAGCAGCGTAGATCCCGGGACAGGAGCGTGGGAGCAGTACTTC. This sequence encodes CASSVDPGTGAWEQYF. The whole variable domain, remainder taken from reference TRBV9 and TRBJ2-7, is DSGVTQTPKHLITATGQRVTLRCSPRSGDLSVYWYQQSLDQGLQFLIQYYNGEERAKGNILERFSAQQFPDLHSELNLSSLELGDSALYFCASSVDPGTGAWEQYFGPGTRLTVT.

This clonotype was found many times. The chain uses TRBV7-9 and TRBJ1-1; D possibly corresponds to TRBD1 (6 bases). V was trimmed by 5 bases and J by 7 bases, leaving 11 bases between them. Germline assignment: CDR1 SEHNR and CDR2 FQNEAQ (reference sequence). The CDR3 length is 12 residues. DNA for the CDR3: TGTGCCAGCAGCCTCGGGACATTTGAAGCTTTCTTT. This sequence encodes CASSLGTFEAFF.

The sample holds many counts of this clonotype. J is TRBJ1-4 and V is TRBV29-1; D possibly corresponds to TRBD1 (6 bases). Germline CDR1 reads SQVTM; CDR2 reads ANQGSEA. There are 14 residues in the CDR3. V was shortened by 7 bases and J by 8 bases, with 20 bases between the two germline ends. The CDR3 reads CSAAGQLWEEKLFF. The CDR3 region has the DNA TGCAGCGCCGCCGGACAGCTTTGGGAAGAAAAACTGTTTTTT.

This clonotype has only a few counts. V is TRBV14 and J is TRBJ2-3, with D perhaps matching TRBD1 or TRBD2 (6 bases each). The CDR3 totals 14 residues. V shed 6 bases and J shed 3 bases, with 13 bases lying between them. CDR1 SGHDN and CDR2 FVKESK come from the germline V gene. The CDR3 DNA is TGTGCCAGCAGACGGAGGGGGGTGACAGATACGCAGTATTTT. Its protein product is CASRRRGVTDTQYF.

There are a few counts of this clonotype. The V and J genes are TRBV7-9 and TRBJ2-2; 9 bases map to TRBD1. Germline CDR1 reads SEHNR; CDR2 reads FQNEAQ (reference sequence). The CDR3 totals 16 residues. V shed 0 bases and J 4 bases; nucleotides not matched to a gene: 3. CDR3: CASSLAGTGITGELFF. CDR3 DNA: TGTGCCAGCAGCTTAGCCGGGACAGGGATCACCGGGGAGCTGTTTTTT.

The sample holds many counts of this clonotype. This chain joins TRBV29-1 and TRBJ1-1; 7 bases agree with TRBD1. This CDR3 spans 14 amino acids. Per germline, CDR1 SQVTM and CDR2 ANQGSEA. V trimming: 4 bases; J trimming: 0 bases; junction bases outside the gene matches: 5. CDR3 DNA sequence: TGCAGCGTTGGACAGGGCTCTATGAACACTGAAGCTTTCTTT. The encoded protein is CSVGQGSMNTEAFF.

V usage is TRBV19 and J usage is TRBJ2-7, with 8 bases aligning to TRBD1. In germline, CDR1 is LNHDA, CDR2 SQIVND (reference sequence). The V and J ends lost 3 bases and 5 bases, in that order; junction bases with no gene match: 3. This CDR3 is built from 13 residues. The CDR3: CASSIKDRDEQYF. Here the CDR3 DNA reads TGTGCCAGTAGTATCAAGGACAGGGACGAGCAGTACTTC.

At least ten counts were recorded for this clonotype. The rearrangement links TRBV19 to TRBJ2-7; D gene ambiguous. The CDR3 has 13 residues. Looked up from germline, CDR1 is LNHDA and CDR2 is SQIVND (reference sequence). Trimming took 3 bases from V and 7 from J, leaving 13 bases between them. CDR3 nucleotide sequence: TGTGCCAGTAGTATCGCCGACAACCAAGAGCAGTACTTC. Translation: CASSIADNQEQYF.

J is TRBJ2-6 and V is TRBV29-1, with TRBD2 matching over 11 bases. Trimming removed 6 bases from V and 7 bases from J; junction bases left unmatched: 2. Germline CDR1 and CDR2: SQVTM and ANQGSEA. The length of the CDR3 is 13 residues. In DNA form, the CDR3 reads TGCAGCGTACGACTAGCGGGAGCCAACGTCCTGACTTTC. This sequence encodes CSVRLAGANVLTF.

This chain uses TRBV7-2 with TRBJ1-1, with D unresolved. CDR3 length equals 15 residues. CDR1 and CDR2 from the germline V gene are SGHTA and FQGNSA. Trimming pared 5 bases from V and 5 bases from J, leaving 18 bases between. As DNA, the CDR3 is TGTGCCAGCAGCCTACCATCTGGGGTAAGGACTGAAGCTTTCTTT. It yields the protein CASSLPSGVRTEAFF.

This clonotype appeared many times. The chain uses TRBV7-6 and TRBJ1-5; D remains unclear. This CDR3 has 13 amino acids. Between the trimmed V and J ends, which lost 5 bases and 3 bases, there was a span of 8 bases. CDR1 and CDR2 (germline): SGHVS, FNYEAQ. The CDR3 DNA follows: TGTGCCAGCAGCAGAAACTTCAATCAGCCCCAGCATTTT. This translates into CASSRNFNQPQHF.

The CDR3 nucleotides read TGTGCCAGCAGCGTGAGCGGAGTCTCAGGGGGCCATTTCACCTACGAGCAGTACTTC. Encoded protein: CASSVSGVSGGHFTYEQYF. V and J are TRBV2 and TRBJ2-7; 8 bases match TRBD1. The CDR3 consists of 19 residues. V dropped 6 bases and J dropped 2; count of bases not matched to a gene: 21. Per germline, CDR1 SNHLY and CDR2 FYNNEI.

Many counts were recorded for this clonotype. CDR3 region: CASSNPRRGNEQYF. As DNA, the CDR3 is TGTGCCAGCAGTAACCCCCGTCGGGGGAACGAGCAGTACTTC. J is TRBJ2-7 and V is TRBV7-9; possible D gene TRBD2, 6 bases. Trimming took 6 bases from V and 5 from J, leaving 17 bases between them. Germline CDR1 is SEHNR and CDR2 is FQNEAQ (reference sequence). The length of the CDR3 is 14 residues. Using reference TRBV7-9 and TRBJ2-7 for the parts outside the CDR3, the full variable domain is DTGVSQNPRHKITKRGQNVTFRCDPISEHNRLYWYRQTLGQGPEFLTYFQNEAQLEKSRLLSDRFSAERPKGSFSTLEIQRTEQGDSAMYLCASSNPRRGNEQYFGPGTRLTVT.

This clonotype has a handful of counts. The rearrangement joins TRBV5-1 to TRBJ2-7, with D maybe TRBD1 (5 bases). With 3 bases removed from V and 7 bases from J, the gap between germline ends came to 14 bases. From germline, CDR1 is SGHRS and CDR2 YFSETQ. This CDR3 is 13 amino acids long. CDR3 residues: CASSSDRLVEQYF. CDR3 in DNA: TGCGCCAGCAGCTCAGACAGACTTGTTGAGCAGTACTTC.

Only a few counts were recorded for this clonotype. The CDR3 nucleotides read TGTGCCAGCAGCGTCAGGGTTTGGGAGCAGTACTTC. It encodes CASSVRVWEQYF. V usage is TRBV2 and J usage is TRBJ2-7, with D possibly being TRBD1 (5 bases). Trimming left V 6 bases short and J 7 bases short, with 13 bases between. The CDR3 is made up of 12 amino acids. Looked up from germline, CDR1 is SNHLY and CDR2 is FYNNEI.

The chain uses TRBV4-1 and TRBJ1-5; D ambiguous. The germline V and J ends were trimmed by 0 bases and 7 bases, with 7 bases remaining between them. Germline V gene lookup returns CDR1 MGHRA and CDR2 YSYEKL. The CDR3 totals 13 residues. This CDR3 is CASSQEGPQPQHF. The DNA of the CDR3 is TGCGCCAGCAGCCAAGAAGGCCCACAGCCCCAGCATTTT.

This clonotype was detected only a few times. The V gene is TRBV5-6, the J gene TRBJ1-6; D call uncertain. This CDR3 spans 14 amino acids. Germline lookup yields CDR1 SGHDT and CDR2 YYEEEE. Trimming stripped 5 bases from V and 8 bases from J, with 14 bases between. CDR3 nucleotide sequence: TGTGCCAGCAGACTGAGTTATAAGGATTCACCCCTCCACTTT. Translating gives CASRLSYKDSPLHF.

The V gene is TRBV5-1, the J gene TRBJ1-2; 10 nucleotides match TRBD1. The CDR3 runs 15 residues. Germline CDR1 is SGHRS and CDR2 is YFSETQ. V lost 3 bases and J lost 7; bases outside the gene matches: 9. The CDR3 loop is CASSWTGTGEVGYTF. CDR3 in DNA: TGCGCCAGCAGCTGGACCGGGACAGGGGAAGTTGGCTACACCTTC.

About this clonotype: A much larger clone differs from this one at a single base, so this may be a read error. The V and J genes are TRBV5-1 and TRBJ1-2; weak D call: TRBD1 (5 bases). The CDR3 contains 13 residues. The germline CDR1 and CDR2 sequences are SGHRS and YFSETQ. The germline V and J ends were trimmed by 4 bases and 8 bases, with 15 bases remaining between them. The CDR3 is CASSRDDLGGYTF. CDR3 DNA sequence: TGCGCCAGCAGCCGGGACGACCTAGGAGGCTACACCTTC.

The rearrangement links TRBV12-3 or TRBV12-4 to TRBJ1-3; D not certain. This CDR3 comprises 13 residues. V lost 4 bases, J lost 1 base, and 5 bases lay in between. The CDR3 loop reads CASSYTSGNTIYF. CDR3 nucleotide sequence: TGTGCCAGCAGTTACACGTCTGGAAACACCATATATTTT.

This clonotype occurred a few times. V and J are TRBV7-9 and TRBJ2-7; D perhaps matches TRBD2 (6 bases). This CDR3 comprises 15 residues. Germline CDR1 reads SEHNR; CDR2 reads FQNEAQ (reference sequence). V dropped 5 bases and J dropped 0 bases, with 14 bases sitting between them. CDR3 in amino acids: CASSRDSLSSYEQYF. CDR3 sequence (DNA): TGTGCCAGCAGCCGGGACTCCCTAAGCTCCTACGAGCAGTACTTC.

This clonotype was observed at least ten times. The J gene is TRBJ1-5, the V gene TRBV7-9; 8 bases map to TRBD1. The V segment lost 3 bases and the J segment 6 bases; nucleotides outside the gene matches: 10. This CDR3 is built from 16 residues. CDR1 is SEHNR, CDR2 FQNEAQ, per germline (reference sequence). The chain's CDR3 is CASSLSGQGASQPQHF. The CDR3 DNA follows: TGTGCCAGCAGCTTGTCTGGGCAGGGGGCAAGTCAGCCCCAGCATTTT.

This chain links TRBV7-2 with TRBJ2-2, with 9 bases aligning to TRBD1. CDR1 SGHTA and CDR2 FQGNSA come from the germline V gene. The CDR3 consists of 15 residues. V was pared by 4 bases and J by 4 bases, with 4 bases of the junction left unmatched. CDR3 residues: CASSSQGASTGELFF. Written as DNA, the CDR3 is TGTGCCAGCAGCTCACAGGGGGCTAGCACCGGGGAGCTGTTTTTT.

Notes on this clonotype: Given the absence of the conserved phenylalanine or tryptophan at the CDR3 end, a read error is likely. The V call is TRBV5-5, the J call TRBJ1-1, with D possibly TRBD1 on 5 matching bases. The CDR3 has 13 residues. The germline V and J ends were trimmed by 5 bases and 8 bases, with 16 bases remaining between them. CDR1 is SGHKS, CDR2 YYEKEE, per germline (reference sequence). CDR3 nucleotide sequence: TGTGCCAGCAGGTGGGACCTTGGAGGGGAAGCTTTCCTT. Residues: CASRWDLGGEAFL.

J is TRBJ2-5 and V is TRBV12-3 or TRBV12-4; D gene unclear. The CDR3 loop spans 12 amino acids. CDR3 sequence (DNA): TGTGCTAGTGGTAAGGATTCGGCGACCCAGTACTTC. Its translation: CASGKDSATQYF.

CDR3 region: CASSLAGYGSPLHF. CDR3 DNA sequence: TGTGCCAGCAGCTTGGCAGGGTACGGTTCACCCCTCCACTTT. The chain uses TRBV11-3 and TRBJ1-6; D is perhaps TRBD1 (5 bases). CDR3 size: 14 residues. Per the germline V gene, CDR1 is SGHNT and CDR2 is YENEEA. V dropped 3 bases and J dropped 9 bases, with 12 bases sitting between them.